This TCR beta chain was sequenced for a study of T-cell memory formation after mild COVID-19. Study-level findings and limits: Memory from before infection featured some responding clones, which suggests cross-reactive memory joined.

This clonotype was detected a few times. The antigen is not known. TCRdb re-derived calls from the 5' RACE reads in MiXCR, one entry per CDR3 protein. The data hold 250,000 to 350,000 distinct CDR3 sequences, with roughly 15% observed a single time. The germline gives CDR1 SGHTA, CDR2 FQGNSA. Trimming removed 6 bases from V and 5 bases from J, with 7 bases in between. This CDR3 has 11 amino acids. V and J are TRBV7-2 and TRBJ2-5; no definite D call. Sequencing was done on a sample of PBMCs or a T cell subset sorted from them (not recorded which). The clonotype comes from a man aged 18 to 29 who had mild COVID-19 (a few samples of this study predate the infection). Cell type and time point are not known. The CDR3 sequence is CASRARETQYF. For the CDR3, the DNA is TGTGCCAGCAGGGCAAGGGAGACCCAGTACTTC. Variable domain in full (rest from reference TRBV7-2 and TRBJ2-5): GAGVSQSPSNKVTEKGKDVELRCDPISGHTALYWYRQSLGQGLEFLIYFQGNSAPDKSGLPSDRFSAERTGGSVSTLTIQRTQQEDSAVYLCASRARETQYFGPGTRLLVL.